Reported below is one T cell receptor beta chain. This clonotype came up a few times. The antigen it binds to is not known. Base quality data are lacking; no much larger clone is found one base away. This entry comes from a study of T-cell memory formation after mild COVID-19 (dated by TCRdb to the early 2020s). At the level of the whole study: Most TCR sequence clusters were specific to one of the two donors. Longitudinal TCRalpha and TCRbeta repertoire sequencing tracked T-cell clones expanding and contracting after mild COVID-19 in two donors. Two young, previously healthy adult volunteers made up the cohort, one male and one female.

On the study overall, not on this receptor specifically: Some responding clones were detected in pre-infection memory, suggesting pre-existing cross-reactive memory T cells joined the SARS-CoV-2 response. The study covered only a couple of mild cases, and larger cohorts including severe cases with pre-infection samples were considered necessary. From day 15 to 85, contracting clones showed balanced CD4/CD8 phenotypes, whereas a second wave of clones that expanded from day 15 to 37 leaned towards CD4+. SARS-CoV-2 specificity was not confirmed for the second-wave clones peaking on day 37. Contracting CD4+ clones were located mainly in the CM and EM memory subsets, whereas CD8+ clones were found to be enriched in EMRA.

TCRdb lists the instrument as Illumina NovaSeq 6000. TCRalpha and TCRbeta cDNA libraries were built by 5'RACE with constant-segment primers, adding sample barcodes and unique molecular identifiers. Trizol reagent was used to extract RNA from every sample. Library amplification was performed in two PCR steps, and a second sample barcode and Illumina TruSeq adapters were introduced in the second step. Sequencing of libraries was performed on an Illumina NovaSeq with 2 x 150 bp paired-end reads. As for the original processing: With migec v1.2.7, reads were demultiplexed and then collapsed into UMI-guided consensus sequences. Using mixcr v2.1.11, UMI consensuses were aligned to TRA and TRB V and J templates and then assembled into clonotypes. A clonotype was counted as expanded or contracted only if both edgeR and NoisET called the change significant, with noise models trained on biological replicates. For edgeR calls, the cutoffs were a false discovery rate-adjusted p below 0.01 and a log2 fold-change threshold of 1. As an exploratory analysis of dynamics, max-normalized trajectories of the 1000 most abundant clonotypes were examined with PCA combined with hierarchical clustering. The CD4 or CD8 phenotype of responding clones was assigned using the separately sequenced CD4+ and CD8+ repertoires. TCRdb redid the processing of the public reads, applying fastp at Q25 and MiXCR, and retained in-frame beta chains. For every CDR3 protein sequence, its rows merge into one entry that carries the most common genes and DNA. These V and J calls rely on TCRdb rather than the paper's analysis. For this sample there are around 340,000 distinct CDR3 sequences; around 15% appear just once. The biggest ten clones account for about 20% of the sample.

CDR1 and CDR2, looked up from the germline V gene (reference sequence), are MNHNY and SVGAGI. The CDR3 runs 14 amino acids, cysteine and phenylalanine included. Only the CDR3 part of the read is kept: 42 bases, read in frame from the first base. At the junction V is shortened by 6 bases and J by 4 bases; bases outside the gene matches: 3. PBMCs were isolated by Ficoll-Paque density gradient centrifugation. This TCR was recovered from a man aged 18 to 35 who had mild COVID-19 (a few samples of this study predate the infection). The sample titles of this study are shuffled in the database, so cell type and time point are left out; the donor was told from shared clones. The rearrangement joined TRBV6-6 to TRBJ1-6; 7 bases in between match TRBD1. The sample comprised PBMCs or a T cell subset sorted from them (not recorded which). CDR3 sequence: CASREGQYNSPLHF. The nucleotides are TGTGCCAGCAGAGAGGGACAGTATAATTCACCCCTCCACTTT.